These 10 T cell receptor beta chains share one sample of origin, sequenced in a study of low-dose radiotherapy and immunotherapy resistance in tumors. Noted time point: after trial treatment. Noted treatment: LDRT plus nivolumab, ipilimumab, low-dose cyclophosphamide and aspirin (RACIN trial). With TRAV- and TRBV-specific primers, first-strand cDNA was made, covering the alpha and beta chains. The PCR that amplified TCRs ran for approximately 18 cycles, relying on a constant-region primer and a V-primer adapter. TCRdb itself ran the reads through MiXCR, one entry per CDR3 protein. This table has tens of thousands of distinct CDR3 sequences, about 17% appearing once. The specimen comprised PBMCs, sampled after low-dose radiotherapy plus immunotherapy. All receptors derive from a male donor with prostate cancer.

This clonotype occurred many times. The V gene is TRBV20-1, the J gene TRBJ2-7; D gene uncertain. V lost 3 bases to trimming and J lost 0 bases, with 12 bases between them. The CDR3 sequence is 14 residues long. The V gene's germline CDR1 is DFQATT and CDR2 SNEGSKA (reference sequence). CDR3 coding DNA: TGCAGTGCTAGTCCGGACGGAAGCTCCTACGAGCAGTACTTC. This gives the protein CSASPDGSSYEQYF.

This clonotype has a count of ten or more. This CDR3 is CASSYGSGPQETQYF. CDR3 nucleotide sequence: TGTGCCAGCAGTTACGGATCAGGACCCCAAGAGACCCAGTACTTC. This chain connects TRBV6-5 to TRBJ2-5; D is uncertain. This CDR3 contains 15 residues. With 2 bases removed from V and 1 base from J, the gap between germline ends came to 11 bases. From germline, CDR1 is MNHEY and CDR2 SVGAGI.

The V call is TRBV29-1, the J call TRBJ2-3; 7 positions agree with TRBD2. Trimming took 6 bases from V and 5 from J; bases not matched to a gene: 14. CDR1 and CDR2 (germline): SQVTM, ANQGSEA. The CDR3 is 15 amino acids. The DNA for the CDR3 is TGCAGCGTGCGCTGGGACCTCGGGACTATAGATACGCAGTATTTT. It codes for CSVRWDLGTIDTQYF.

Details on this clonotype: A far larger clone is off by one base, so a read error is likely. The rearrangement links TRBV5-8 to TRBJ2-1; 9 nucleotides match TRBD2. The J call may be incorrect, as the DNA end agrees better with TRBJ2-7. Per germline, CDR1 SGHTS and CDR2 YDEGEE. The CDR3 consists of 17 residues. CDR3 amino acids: CASSSSPPRGRAYAQYF. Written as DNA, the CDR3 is TGTGCCAGCAGCTCCTCTCCCCCCCGCGGGAGGGCCTACGCGCAGTACTTC.

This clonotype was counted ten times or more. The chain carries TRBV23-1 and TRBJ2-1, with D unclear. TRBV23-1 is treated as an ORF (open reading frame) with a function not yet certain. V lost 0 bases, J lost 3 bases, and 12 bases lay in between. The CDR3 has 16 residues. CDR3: CASSQSLKGFYNEQFF. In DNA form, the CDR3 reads TGCGCCAGCAGTCAATCTTTAAAAGGGTTCTACAATGAGCAGTTCTTC.

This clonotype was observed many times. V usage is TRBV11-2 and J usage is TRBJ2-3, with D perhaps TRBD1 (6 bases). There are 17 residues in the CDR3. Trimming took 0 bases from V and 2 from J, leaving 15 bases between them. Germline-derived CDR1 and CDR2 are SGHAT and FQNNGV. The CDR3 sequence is CASSLDPTGRVTDTQYF. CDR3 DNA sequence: TGTGCCAGCAGCTTAGACCCCACAGGGAGAGTCACAGATACGCAGTATTTT.

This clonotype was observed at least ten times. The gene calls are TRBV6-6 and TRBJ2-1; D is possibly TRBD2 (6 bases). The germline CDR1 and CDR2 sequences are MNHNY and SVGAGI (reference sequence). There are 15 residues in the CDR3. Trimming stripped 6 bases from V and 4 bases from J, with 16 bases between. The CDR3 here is CASRGPASEYNEQFF. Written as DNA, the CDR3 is TGTGCCAGCAGGGGTCCGGCTAGCGAGTACAATGAGCAGTTCTTC.

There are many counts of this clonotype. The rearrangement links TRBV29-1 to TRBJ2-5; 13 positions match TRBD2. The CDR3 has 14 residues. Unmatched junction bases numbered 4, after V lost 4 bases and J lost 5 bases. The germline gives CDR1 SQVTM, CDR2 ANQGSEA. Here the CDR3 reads CSVGTSGSLETQYF. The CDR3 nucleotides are TGCAGCGTTGGGACTAGCGGGAGTTTGGAGACCCAGTACTTC.

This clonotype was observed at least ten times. This CDR3 reads CASSPRAGANEKLFF. CDR3 in DNA: TGTGCCAGCAGCCCCCGGGCGGGGGCTAATGAAAAACTGTTTTTT. The genes are TRBV7-2 and TRBJ1-4; the D gene is possibly TRBD1 (5 bases). This CDR3 contains 15 residues. Trimming left V 5 bases short and J 3 bases short, with 13 bases between. Germline-derived CDR1 and CDR2 are SGHTA and FQGNSA.

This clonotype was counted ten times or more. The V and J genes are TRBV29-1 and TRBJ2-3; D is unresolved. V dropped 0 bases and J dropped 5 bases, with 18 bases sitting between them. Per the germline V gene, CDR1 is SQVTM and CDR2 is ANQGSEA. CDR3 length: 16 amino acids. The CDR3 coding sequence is TGCAGCGTTGAAGATACGAGGAAGGTTTCGGGAGATACGCAGTATTTT. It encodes CSVEDTRKVSGDTQYF.